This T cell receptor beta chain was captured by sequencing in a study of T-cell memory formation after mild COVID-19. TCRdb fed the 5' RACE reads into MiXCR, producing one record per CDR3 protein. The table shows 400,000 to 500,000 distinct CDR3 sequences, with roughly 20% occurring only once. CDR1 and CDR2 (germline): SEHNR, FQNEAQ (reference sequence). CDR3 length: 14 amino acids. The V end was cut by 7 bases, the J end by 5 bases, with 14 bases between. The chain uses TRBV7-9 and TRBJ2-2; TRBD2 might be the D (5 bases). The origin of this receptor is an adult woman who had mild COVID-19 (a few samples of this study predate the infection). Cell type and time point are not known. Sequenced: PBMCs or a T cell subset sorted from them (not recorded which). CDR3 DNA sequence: TGTGCCAGCACCCCAGACCCGGGAACCGGGGAGCTGTTTTTT. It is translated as CASTPDPGTGELFF.